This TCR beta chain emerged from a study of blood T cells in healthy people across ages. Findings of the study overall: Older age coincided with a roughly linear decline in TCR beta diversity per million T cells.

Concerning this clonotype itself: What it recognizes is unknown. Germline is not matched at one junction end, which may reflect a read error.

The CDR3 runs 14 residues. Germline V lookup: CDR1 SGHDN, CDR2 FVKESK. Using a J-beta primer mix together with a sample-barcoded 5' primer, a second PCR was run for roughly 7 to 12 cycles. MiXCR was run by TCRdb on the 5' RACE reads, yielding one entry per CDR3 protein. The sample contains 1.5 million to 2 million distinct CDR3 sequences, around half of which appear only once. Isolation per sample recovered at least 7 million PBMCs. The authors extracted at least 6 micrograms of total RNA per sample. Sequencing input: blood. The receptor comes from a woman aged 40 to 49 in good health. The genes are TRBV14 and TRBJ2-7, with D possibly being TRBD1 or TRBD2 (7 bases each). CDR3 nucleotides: TGTGCCAGTAGCCAAGGGAGGGGGCCCTACGAGCAGTACTTC. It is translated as CASSQGRGPYEQYF.